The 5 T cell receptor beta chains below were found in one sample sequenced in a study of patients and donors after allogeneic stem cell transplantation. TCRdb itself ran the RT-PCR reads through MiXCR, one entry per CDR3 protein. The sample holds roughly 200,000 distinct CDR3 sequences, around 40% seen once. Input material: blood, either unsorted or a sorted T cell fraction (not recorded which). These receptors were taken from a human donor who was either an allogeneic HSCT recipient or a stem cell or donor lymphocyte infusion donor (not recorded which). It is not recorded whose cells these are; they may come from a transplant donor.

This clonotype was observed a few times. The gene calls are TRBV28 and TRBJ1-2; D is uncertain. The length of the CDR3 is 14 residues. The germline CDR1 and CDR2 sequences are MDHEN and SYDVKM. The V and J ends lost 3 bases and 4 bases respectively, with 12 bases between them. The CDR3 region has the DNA TGTGCCAGCAGTTTGTTTACAGCCCCCTATGGCTACACCTTC. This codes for CASSLFTAPYGYTF.

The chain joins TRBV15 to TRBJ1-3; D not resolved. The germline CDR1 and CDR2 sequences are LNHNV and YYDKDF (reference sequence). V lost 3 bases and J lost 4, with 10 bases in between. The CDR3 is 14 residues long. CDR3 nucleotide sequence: TGTGCCACCAGCAGCCGCCCGGGCGGAAACACCATATATTTT. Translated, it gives CATSSRPGGNTIYF.

In DNA form, the CDR3 reads TGCAGTGCTAGACCGAGCGGGCTCTACAATGAGCAGTTCTTC. It codes for CSARPSGLYNEQFF. V usage is TRBV20-1 and J usage is TRBJ2-1, with D possibly being TRBD2 (6 bases). In germline, CDR1 is DFQATT, CDR2 SNEGSKA (reference sequence). CDR3 length: 14 residues. V was shortened by 2 bases and J by 3 bases, with 11 bases between the two germline ends.

The CDR3 region is CAIWPGSDQETQYF. CDR3 DNA: TGTGCCATCTGGCCAGGGTCGGACCAAGAGACCCAGTACTTC. V usage is TRBV10-3 and J usage is TRBJ2-5; perhaps TRBD1 as D (5 bases). The CDR3 covers 14 residues. V was pared by 8 bases and J by 0 bases, with 13 bases between. Per the germline V gene, CDR1 is ENHRY and CDR2 is SYGVKD.

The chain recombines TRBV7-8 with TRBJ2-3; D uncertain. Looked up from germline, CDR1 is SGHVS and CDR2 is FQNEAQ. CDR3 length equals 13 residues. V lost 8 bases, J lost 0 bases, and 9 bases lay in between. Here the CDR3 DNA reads TGTGCCAGCGGAAATCCTAGCACAGATACGCAGTATTTT. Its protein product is CASGNPSTDTQYF.